The rows below give T cell receptor beta chains drawn from one sample of a study of CD8 T cells in Susac syndrome. TCRdb re-called the immunoSEQ multiplex PCR reads through MiXCR, storing one row per CDR3 protein. In the table there are 95,000 to 150,000 distinct CDR3 sequences, about 93% of which are singletons. The sample consisted of CD8+ T cells from PBMCs. The receptors here all came from a human donor with Susac syndrome. Each CDR3 is given with its conserved first and last residue. Each record gives: J gene, D gene, clone size, V gene, CDR3 DNA, CDR3 protein. The D gene is left open where the match is weak. Expanded clones get a size class; other rows say once, few or many, or leave the size out.

TRBJ1-1 | . | . | TRBV7-9 | TGTGCCAGCAACGGGGAAGCTTTCTTT | CASNGEAFF
TRBJ2-7 | . | . | TRBV29-1 | TGCAGCGTTGTAGGGGGCTACGAGCAGTACTTC | CSVVGGYEQYF
TRBJ2-2 | . | . | TRBV20-1 | TGCAGTGCTAGCGACTCGAACACCGGGGAGCTGTTTTTT | CSASDSNTGELFF
TRBJ2-3 | TRBD2 | . | TRBV9 | TGTGCCAGCAGCGCGGGGGGGAGCACAGATACGCAGTATTTT | CASSAGGSTDTQYF
TRBJ2-7 | . | once | TRBV27 | TGTGCCAGCAGTTTATCGAACGGTCCCTCCTACGAGCAGTACTTC | CASSLSNGPSYEQYF
TRBJ2-3 | TRBD2 | . | TRBV29-1 | TGCAGCGTTGAAGCGGGGGGATACACAGATACGCAGTATTTT | CSVEAGGYTDTQYF
TRBJ2-2 | TRBD2 | . | TRBV9 | TGTGCCAGCAGCTCGGCGGGGGGGCTCACCGGGGAGCTGTTTTTT | CASSSAGGLTGELFF
TRBJ1-3 | . | . | TRBV9 | TGTGCCAGCAGCCCTAGGACCTCCGGGGACACCATATATTTT | CASSPRTSGDTIYF
TRBJ2-1 | . | . | TRBV9 | TGTGCCAGCAGCGTAGTTGGGGGTATCCGGCATGAGCAGTTCTTC | CASSVVGGIRHEQFF
TRBJ1-1 | TRBD1 | . | TRBV7-9 | TGTGCCAGCAGCTTTTTTCCCCCAGGGGGGACTGAAGCTTTCTTT | CASSFFPPGGTEAFF
TRBJ1-1 | . | . | TRBV29-1 | TGCAGCTCCAGGGGACCGAACACTGAAGCTTTCTTT | CSSRGPNTEAFF
TRBJ1-2 | . | . | TRBV13 | TGTGCCAGCAGCTTAGACCGTTCCTATGGCTACACCTTC | CASSLDRSYGYTF
TRBJ2-7 | . | . | TRBV12-3/TRBV12-4 | TGTGCCAGCAGTCCTCACGGGGCGGGGAACGAGCAGTACTTC | CASSPHGAGNEQYF
TRBJ1-1 | . | once | TRBV29-1 | TGCAGCGCGGTCGGGGCCTCCCGGCTGAACACTGAAGCTTTCTTT | CSAVGASRLNTEAFF
TRBJ1-2 | . | . | TRBV20-1 | TGCAGTGCTACGGATGGCTACACCTTC | CSATDGYTF
TRBJ2-5 | . | once | TRBV29-1 | TGCAGCGTTGAGGGGGCGGGGGCGACCCAGTACTTC | CSVEGAGATQYF
TRBJ1-1 | . | . | TRBV4-1 | TGCGCCAGCAGCCAAGAAGGGACGGACCTCACTGAAGCTTTCTTT | CASSQEGTDLTEAFF
TRBJ2-7 | . | . | TRBV4-3 | TGCGCCAGCAGCCAAGCGGTACAGTCCTACGAGCAGTACTTC | CASSQAVQSYEQYF
TRBJ2-1 | . | once | TRBV6-5 | TGTGCCAGCAGTTACTTCGGCGAATACAATGAGCAGTTCTTC | CASSYFGEYNEQFF
TRBJ2-3 | . | . | TRBV29-1 | TGCAGCGTTCCATCTACAGATACGCAGTATTTT | CSVPSTDTQYF
TRBJ2-7 | TRBD1 | once | TRBV4-2 | TGTGCCAGCAGCGCCCGGGACAGTGGGTCCTACGAGCAGTACTTC | CASSARDSGSYEQYF
TRBJ1-1 | . | . | TRBV29-1 | TGCAGCGTTGCGACCCCCGGGCGAAACACTGAAGCTTTCTTT | CSVATPGRNTEAFF
TRBJ2-3 | TRBD2 | . | TRBV9 | TGTGCCAGCAGCGCATGGGGGGGAGACACAGATACGCAGTATTTT | CASSAWGGDTDTQYF
TRBJ1-4 | . | . | TRBV3-1 | TGTGCCAGCGCTAGGTTACCTGATGAAAAACTGTTTTTT | CASARLPDEKLFF
TRBJ1-3 | . | . | TRBV7-9 | TGTGCCAGCAGCCCTCCGGGACAAGGAACCACCATATATTTT | CASSPPGQGTTIYF
TRBJ2-7 | TRBD1 | . | TRBV25-1 | TGTGCCAGCAGTTTACAGGGGAGCGACTACGAGCAGTACTTC | CASSLQGSDYEQYF
TRBJ1-5 | . | . | TRBV6-6 | TGTGCCAGCAGTTACTCTTGGCCTAACGAGCATCAGCCCCAGCATTTT | CASSYSWPNEHQPQHF
TRBJ1-2 | . | . | TRBV14 | TGTGCCAGCAGCCAAGTCGACAGAGTTATATATGGCTACACCTTC | CASSQVDRVIYGYTF
TRBJ2-7 | TRBD2 | once | TRBV7-9 | TGTGCCAGCAGCTTTCTAGCGGGGAGTTACGAGCAGTACTTC | CASSFLAGSYEQYF
TRBJ1-2 | . | . | TRBV7-2 | TGTGCCAGCAGCTTGAGGCACTATGGCTACACCTTC | CASSLRHYGYTF
TRBJ2-5 | TRBD2 | . | TRBV2 | TGTGCCAGCAGCGGTGTGTGGCGGGGGGCACAAGAGACCCAGTACTTC | CASSGVWRGAQETQYF
TRBJ1-5 | . | once | TRBV27 | TGTGCCAGCAGTTTGGTAGGATCCAATCAGCCCCAGCATTTT | CASSLVGSNQPQHF
TRBJ1-2 | . | once | TRBV29-1 | TGCAGCGCCACAGGGTTTGACTATGGCTACACCTTC | CSATGFDYGYTF
TRBJ2-1 | . | . | TRBV24-1 | TGTGCCACCAGTGATAATGCGTATAGTGAGCAGTTCTTC | CATSDNAYSEQFF
TRBJ2-1 | . | . | TRBV2 | TGTGCCAGCAGTGTCTTATCAGGCGATGAGCAGTTCTTC | CASSVLSGDEQFF